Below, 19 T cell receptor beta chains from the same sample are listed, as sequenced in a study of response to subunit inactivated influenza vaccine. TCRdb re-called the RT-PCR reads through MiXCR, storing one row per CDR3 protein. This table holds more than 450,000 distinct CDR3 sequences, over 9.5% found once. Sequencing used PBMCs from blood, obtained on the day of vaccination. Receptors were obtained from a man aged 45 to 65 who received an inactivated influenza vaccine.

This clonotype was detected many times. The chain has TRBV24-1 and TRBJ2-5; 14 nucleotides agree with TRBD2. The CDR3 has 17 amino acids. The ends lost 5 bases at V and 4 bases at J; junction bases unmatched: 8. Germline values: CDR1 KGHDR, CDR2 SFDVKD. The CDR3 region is CATSVGGLAGAGETQYF. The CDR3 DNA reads TGTGCCACCAGTGTTGGGGGACTAGCGGGAGCGGGAGAGACCCAGTACTTC.

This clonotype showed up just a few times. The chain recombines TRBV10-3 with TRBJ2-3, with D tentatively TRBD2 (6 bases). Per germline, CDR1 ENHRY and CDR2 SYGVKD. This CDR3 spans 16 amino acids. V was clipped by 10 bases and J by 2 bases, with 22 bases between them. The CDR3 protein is CATWVRWGTDTDTQYF. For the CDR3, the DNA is TGTGCCACCTGGGTTAGATGGGGGACTGACACAGATACGCAGTATTTT.

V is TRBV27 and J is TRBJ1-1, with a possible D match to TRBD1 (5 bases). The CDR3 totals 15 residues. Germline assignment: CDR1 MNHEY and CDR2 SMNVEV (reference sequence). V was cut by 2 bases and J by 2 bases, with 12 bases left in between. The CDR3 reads CASSLTLGDNTEAFF. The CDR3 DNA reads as TGTGCCAGCAGTTTAACCCTAGGGGATAACACTGAAGCTTTCTTT.

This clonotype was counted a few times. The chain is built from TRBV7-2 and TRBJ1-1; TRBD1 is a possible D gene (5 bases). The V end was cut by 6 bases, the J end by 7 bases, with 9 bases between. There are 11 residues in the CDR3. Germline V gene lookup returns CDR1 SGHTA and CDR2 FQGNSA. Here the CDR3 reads CASRLDSEAFF. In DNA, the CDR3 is TGTGCCAGCAGACTCGACAGTGAAGCTTTCTTT.

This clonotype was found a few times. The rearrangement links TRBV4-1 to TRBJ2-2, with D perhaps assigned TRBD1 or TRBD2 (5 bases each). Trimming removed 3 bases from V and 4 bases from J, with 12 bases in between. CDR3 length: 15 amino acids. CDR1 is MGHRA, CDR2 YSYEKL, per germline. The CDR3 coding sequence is TGCGCCAGCAGCCAGCCCGGGGCGAGCACCGGGGAGCTGTTTTTT. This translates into CASSQPGASTGELFF.

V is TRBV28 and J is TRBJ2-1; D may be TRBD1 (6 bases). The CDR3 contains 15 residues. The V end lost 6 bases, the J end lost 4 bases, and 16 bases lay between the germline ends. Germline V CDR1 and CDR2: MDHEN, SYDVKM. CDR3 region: CASSRGQGRYNEQFF. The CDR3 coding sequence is TGTGCCAGCAGCAGGGGACAAGGGCGGTACAATGAGCAGTTCTTC. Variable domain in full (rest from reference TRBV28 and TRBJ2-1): DVKVTQSSRYLVKRTGEKVFLECVQDMDHENMFWYRQDPGLGLRLIYFSYDVKMKEKGDIPEGYSVSREKKERFSLILESASTNQTSMYLCASSRGQGRYNEQFFGPGTRLTVL.

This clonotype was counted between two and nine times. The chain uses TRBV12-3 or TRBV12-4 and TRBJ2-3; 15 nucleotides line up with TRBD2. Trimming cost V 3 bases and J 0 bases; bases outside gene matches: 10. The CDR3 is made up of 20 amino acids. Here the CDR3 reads CASSFSLGLAGGASTDTQYF. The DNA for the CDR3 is TGTGCCAGCAGTTTCAGTTTGGGACTAGCGGGGGGTGCTAGCACAGATACGCAGTATTTT.

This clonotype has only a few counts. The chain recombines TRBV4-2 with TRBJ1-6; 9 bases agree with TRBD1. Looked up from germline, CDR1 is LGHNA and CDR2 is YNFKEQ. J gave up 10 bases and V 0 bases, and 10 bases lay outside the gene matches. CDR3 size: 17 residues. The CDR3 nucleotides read TGTGCCAGCAGCCAAGACGGGACAGGGAGCGGGGCCTCACCCCTCCACTTT. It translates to CASSQDGTGSGASPLHF.

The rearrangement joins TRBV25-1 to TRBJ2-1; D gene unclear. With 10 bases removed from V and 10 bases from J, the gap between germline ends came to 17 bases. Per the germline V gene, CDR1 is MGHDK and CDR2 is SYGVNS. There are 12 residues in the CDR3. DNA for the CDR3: TGTGCCACCTCAGTCCAGTTTGACGAGCAGTTCTTC. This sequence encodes CATSVQFDEQFF.

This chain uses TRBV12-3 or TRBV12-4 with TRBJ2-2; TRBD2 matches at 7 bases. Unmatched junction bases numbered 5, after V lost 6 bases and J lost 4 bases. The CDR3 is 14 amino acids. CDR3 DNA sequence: TGTGCCAGCAGAGTGACGGGGGGCACCGGGGAGCTGTTTTTT. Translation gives CASRVTGGTGELFF.

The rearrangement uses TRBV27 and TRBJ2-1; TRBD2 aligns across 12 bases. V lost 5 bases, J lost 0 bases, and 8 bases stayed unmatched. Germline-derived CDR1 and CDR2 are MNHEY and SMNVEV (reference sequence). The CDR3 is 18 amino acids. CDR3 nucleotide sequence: TGTGCCAGCAGTCAGGGACTAGCGGGTGACCTCTCCTACAATGAGCAGTTCTTC. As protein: CASSQGLAGDLSYNEQFF.

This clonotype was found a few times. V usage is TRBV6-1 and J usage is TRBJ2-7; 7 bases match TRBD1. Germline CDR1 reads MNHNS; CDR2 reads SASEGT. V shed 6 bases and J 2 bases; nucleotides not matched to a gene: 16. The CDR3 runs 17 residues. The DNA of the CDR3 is TGTGCCAGCAGAATCAGGGGGTCTTATAGCACAACCTACGAGCAGTACTTC. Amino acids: CASRIRGSYSTTYEQYF.

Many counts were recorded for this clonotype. CDR3 residues: CSALADQETQYF. DNA of the CDR3: TGCAGTGCCCTCGCAGATCAAGAGACCCAGTACTTC. V usage is TRBV20-1 and J usage is TRBJ2-5; D remains ambiguous. The CDR3 is 12 amino acids. Per germline, CDR1 DFQATT and CDR2 SNEGSKA (reference sequence). Trimming took 6 bases from V and 2 from J, leaving 10 bases between them.

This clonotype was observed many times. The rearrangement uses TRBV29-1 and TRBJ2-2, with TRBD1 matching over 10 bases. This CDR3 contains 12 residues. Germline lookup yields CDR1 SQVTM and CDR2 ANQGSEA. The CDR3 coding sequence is TGCGCACGACAGGGGGCATCCGGGGAGCTGTTTTTT. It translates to CARQGASGELFF.

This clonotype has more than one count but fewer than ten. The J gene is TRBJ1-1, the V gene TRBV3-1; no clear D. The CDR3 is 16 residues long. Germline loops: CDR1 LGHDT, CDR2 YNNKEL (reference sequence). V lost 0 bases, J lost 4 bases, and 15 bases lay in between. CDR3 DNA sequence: TGTGCCAGCAGCCAAGAAGAATGCAGCTCCTTCACTGAAGCTTTCTTT. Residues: CASSQEECSSFTEAFF. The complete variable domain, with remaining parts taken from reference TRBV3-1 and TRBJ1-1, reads DTAVSQTPKYLVTQMGNDKSIKCEQNLGHDTMYWYKQDSKKFLKIMFSYNNKELIINETVPNRFSPKSPDKAHLNLHINSLELGDSAVYFCASSQEECSSFTEAFFGQGTRLTVV.

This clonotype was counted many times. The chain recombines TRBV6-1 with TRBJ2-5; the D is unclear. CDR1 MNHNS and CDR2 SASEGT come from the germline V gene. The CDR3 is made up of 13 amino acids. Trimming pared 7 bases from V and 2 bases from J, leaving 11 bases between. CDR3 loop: CASMRTVQETQYF. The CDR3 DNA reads TGTGCCAGCATGAGGACGGTACAAGAGACCCAGTACTTC.

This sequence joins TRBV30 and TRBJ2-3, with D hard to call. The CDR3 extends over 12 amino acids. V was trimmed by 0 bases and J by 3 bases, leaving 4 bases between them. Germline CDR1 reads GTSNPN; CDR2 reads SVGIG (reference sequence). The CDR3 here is CAWSVQTDTQYF. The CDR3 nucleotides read TGTGCCTGGAGTGTCCAGACAGATACGCAGTATTTT.

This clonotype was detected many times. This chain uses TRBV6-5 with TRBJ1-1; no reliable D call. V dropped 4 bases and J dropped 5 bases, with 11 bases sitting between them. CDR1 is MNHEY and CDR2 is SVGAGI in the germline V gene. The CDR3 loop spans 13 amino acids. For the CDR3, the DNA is TGTGCCAGCAGTTCCGGACCGAGGACTGAAGCTTTCTTT. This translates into CASSSGPRTEAFF.

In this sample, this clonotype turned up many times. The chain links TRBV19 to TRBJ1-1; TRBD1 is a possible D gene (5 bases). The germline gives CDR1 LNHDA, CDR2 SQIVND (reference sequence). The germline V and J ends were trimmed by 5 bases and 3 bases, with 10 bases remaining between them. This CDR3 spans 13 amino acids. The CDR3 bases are TGTGCCAGTAGTCCTCGGGGGTACACTGAAGCTTTCTTT. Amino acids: CASSPRGYTEAFF.